Listed below are T cell receptor beta chains from one sample, sequenced in a study of T cell responses to AZD1222 COVID-19 vaccine. The method was immunoSEQ multiplex PCR; TCRdb's version includes in-frame clones alone and lacks a portion of them. The data hold approximately 160,000 clones, with 85% to 95% observed a single time. The specimen was peripheral blood, collected on day 0 of AZD1222 vaccination. Receptor source: an adult in good health. The CDR3 runs from the conserved cysteine through the conserved F or W. The D gene is left open where the match is weak. Clone size is shown for a subset of rows, as once, few, many or a class of expanded clone.

CDR3aa: CASSMRFDDYGYTF
CDR3nt: TGTGCCAGTAGTATGCGCTTCGACGACTATGGCTACACCTTC
abundance: NA
j_gene: TRBJ1-2
v_gene: TRBV19
d_gene: NA

CDR3aa: CASSFGFNEQFF
CDR3nt: TGTGCCAGTAGTTTTGGGTTCAATGAGCAGTTCTTC
abundance: once
j_gene: TRBJ2-1
v_gene: TRBV19
d_gene: NA

CDR3aa: CASSSPGQITDTQYF
CDR3nt: TGTGCCAGCAGCTCGCCGGGACAGATTACAGATACGCAGTATTTT
abundance: NA
j_gene: TRBJ2-3
v_gene: TRBV5-6
d_gene: TRBD1

CDR3aa: CASSVGSGSSSYEQYF
CDR3nt: TGTGCCAGCAGCGTAGGATCGGGAAGTAGCTCCTACGAGCAGTACTTC
abundance: NA
j_gene: TRBJ2-7
v_gene: TRBV9
d_gene: NA

CDR3aa: CASSELAGGSPGELFF
CDR3nt: TGTGCCAGCAGCGAACTAGCGGGGGGAAGCCCCGGGGAGCTGTTTTTT
abundance: NA
j_gene: TRBJ2-2
v_gene: TRBV9
d_gene: TRBD2

CDR3aa: CASNQPAGSGNTIYF
CDR3nt: TGCGCCAGCAATCAGCCCGCCGGGAGCGGAAACACCATATATTTT
abundance: NA
j_gene: TRBJ1-3
v_gene: TRBV10-2
d_gene: NA

CDR3aa: CASSGVLNTEAFF
CDR3nt: TGTGCCAGCAGCGGTGTCTTGAACACTGAAGCTTTCTTT
abundance: NA
j_gene: TRBJ1-1
v_gene: TRBV7-8
d_gene: NA

CDR3aa: CASSYAPGQGTDTQYF
CDR3nt: TGTGCCAGCAGTTACGCACCGGGACAGGGCACAGATACGCAGTATTTT
abundance: NA
j_gene: TRBJ2-3
v_gene: TRBV6-2/TRBV6-3
d_gene: TRBD1

CDR3aa: CASSLVSDTQYF
CDR3nt: TGCGCCAGCAGCTTGGTTTCGGATACGCAGTATTTT
abundance: NA
j_gene: TRBJ2-3
v_gene: TRBV5-1
d_gene: NA

CDR3aa: CASSLDTGGSSPLHF
CDR3nt: TGCGCCAGCAGCTTGGATACAGGAGGAAGTTCACCCCTCCACTTT
abundance: NA
j_gene: TRBJ1-6
v_gene: TRBV5-1
d_gene: NA

CDR3aa: CASSWTGIETQYF
CDR3nt: TGTGCCAGCTCCTGGACAGGGATCGAGACCCAGTACTTC
abundance: NA
j_gene: TRBJ2-5
v_gene: TRBV6-5
d_gene: TRBD1

CDR3aa: CASSQGSGSSYNSPLHF
CDR3nt: TGCGCCAGCAGCCAAGGGAGCGGGAGCTCCTATAATTCACCCCTCCACTTT
abundance: NA
j_gene: TRBJ1-6
v_gene: TRBV4-1
d_gene: NA

CDR3aa: CASSYTPQSTNEKLFF
CDR3nt: TGTGCCAGCAGTTATACCCCGCAGTCAACTAATGAAAAACTGTTTTTT
abundance: once
j_gene: TRBJ1-4
v_gene: TRBV6-2/TRBV6-3
d_gene: NA

CDR3aa: CASSYKKNSGNTIYF
CDR3nt: TGTGCCAGCAGTTACAAGAAGAACTCTGGAAACACCATATATTTT
abundance: NA
j_gene: TRBJ1-3
v_gene: TRBV6-5
d_gene: NA

CDR3aa: CASSQPQGSLSPLHF
CDR3nt: TGTGCCAGCAGTCAGCCGCAGGGTTCTCTCTCACCCCTCCACTTT
abundance: NA
j_gene: TRBJ1-6
v_gene: TRBV6-5
d_gene: NA

CDR3aa: CASRDRSKQETQYF
CDR3nt: TGTGCCAGCAGGGACAGATCTAAGCAAGAGACCCAGTACTTC
abundance: NA
j_gene: TRBJ2-5
v_gene: TRBV11-2
d_gene: NA